This T cell receptor beta chain was identified during a study of T cells in Graves' hyperthyroidism and ophthalmopathy. Study-level findings and limits: Also found in blood were most expanded thyroid clonotypes above 0.001.

Template material for amplifying TCR beta CDR3 regions consisted of RNA transcripts. With the HTBI primer set, the TCR CDR3 went through a first round of RT-PCR. One entry per CDR3 protein results from TCRdb running MiXCR on the multiplex PCR reads. The data show around 620,000 distinct CDR3 sequences, about a sixth seen once. V was pared by 2 bases and J by 6 bases, with 14 bases between. The CDR3 runs 13 residues. Per the germline V gene, CDR1 is DFQATT and CDR2 is SNEGSKA (reference sequence). Clinical symptoms, serum thyroxine and TRAb, thyroid ultrasound and orbital computed tomography together formed the diagnostic basis. This clonotype was seen more than once but under ten times. Antigen unknown.

Material for sequencing was blood. V gene TRBV20-1 combines with J gene TRBJ2-7, with TRBD2 as a possible D gene (6 bases). The clonotype was recovered from a young woman with Graves' hyperthyroidism. The CDR3 DNA sequence: TGCAGTGCTAGACGGCTTAGCGGCTGCGAGCAGTACTTC. It is translated as CSARRLSGCEQYF.